The rows below give T cell receptor beta chains drawn from one sample of a study of STAT3 mutations in large granular lymphocyte leukemia. The protocol was immunoSEQ multiplex PCR, while the TCRdb copy is restricted to in-frame clones and leaves out a portion. This table has over 8,000 clones, roughly nine tenths appearing once. Input material: peripheral blood mononuclear cells. The origin of the receptors is a man in his fifties or sixties with T-cell large granular lymphocyte leukemia. Some clones in this sample may be carry-over from other donors' samples. Each CDR3 is given with its conserved first and last residue. D genes are given only for firm matches. Only some rows state a clone size, as once, few, many or a class for expanded clones.

V gene	D gene	clone size	J gene	CDR3 DNA	CDR3 protein
TRBV5-1	NA	NA	TRBJ2-1	TGCGCCAGCAGCTTGGGCCCGGCTAACAATGAGCAGTTCTTC	CASSLGPANNEQFF
TRBV7-9	TRBD1	NA	TRBJ2-3	TGTGCCAGCGGGGGGGGACAGGGTCGAACAGATACGCAGTATTTT	CASGGGQGRTDTQYF
TRBV11-2	NA	NA	TRBJ2-5	TGTGCCAGCAGCTTAGATGGGTGGGGGGAGACCCAGTACTTC	CASSLDGWGETQYF
TRBV7-2	NA	NA	TRBJ2-7	TGTGCCAGCAGCTTAAAGGCAGGGCCTACTCCCGAGCAGTACTTC	CASSLKAGPTPEQYF
TRBV5-1	NA	NA	TRBJ2-7	TGCGCCAGCAGCTCCCAACTAAGCTCCTACGAGCAGTACTTC	CASSSQLSSYEQYF
TRBV14	NA	NA	TRBJ2-3	TGTGCCAGCAGCCAGATGGGGAGTTTCGCAGATACGCAGTATTTT	CASSQMGSFADTQYF
TRBV30	NA	NA	TRBJ1-1	TGTGCCTGGAGTACTGGGGTCCAGAACACTGAAGCTTTCTTT	CAWSTGVQNTEAFF
TRBV6-5	NA	NA	TRBJ1-2	TGTGCCAGCAGTGCGGACAGCTATGGCTACACCTTC	CASSADSYGYTF
TRBV11-2	TRBD2	once	TRBJ2-7	TGTGCCAGCAGCTTAGTAGCGGGAGAGTACGGCGAGCAGTACTTC	CASSLVAGEYGEQYF
TRBV15	NA	NA	TRBJ1-2	TGTGCCACCAGCAGAGATCGAGGGACGGGCTTATTTGGGGGCTACACCTTC	CATSRDRGTGLFGGYTF
TRBV7-6	NA	NA	TRBJ1-2	TGTGCCAGCACCACGGACAAGGGAGGTGGCTACACCTTC	CASTTDKGGGYTF
TRBV10-2	NA	NA	TRBJ2-7	TGCGCCAGCAGTGAGTCGGAAAACGAGCAGTACTTC	CASSESENEQYF
TRBV10-1	NA	NA	TRBJ2-5	TGCGCCAGCAGTTTGGACAGTCAAGAGACCCAGTACTTC	CASSLDSQETQYF
TRBV19	TRBD1	NA	TRBJ2-1	TGTGCCAGTAGTACCTCCGGGACAGGGGGCTGGTACGAGCAGTTCTTC	CASSTSGTGGWYEQFF
TRBV29-1	NA	NA	TRBJ1-1	TGCAGCGCAACGGGACAATGGGGCACTGAAGCTTTCTTT	CSATGQWGTEAFF
TRBV5-1	TRBD1	NA	TRBJ2-1	TGCGCCAGCAGCGGAGTCCCCCGGGACAGGCCTCCCGTTTCCTACAATGAGCAGTTCTTC	CASSGVPRDRPPVSYNEQFF
TRBV29-1	NA	NA	TRBJ2-1	TGCAGCGTTGAAGATCGGTACAGGTACAATGAGCAGTTCTTC	CSVEDRYRYNEQFF
TRBV5-1	TRBD2	NA	TRBJ2-1	TGCGCCAGCAGCTTGGCCACGGTTCAGCGGGGGTCCTACAATGAGCAGTTCTTC	CASSLATVQRGSYNEQFF
TRBV10-2	TRBD1	NA	TRBJ2-7	TGCGCCAGCATAGATTTGGGACAGGGGACTTCCTACGAGCAGTACTTC	CASIDLGQGTSYEQYF
TRBV18	NA	NA	TRBJ2-3	TGTGCCAGCTCACGGGACAGCACAGATACGCAGTATTTT	CASSRDSTDTQYF
TRBV11-2	TRBD1	once	TRBJ1-1	TGTGCCAGCAGCTTCCCACCCCGGACAGGGTTTACTGAAGCTTTCTTT	CASSFPPRTGFTEAFF
TRBV5-6	NA	NA	TRBJ2-5	TGTGCCAGCAGCTGGGCGACACGCCAAGAGACCCAGTACTTC	CASSWATRQETQYF
TRBV7-9	NA	NA	TRBJ2-3	TGTGCCAGCAAGGATACGCAGTATTTT	CASKDTQYF
TRBV6-5	NA	NA	TRBJ2-7	TGTGCCAGCACCGATCTGACAGGTCAATCCTACGAGCAGTACTTC	CASTDLTGQSYEQYF
TRBV19	NA	NA	TRBJ1-5	TGTGCCAGTACGGACCGGGGCAGCACTCGGCAGCCCCAGCATTTT	CASTDRGSTRQPQHF
TRBV7-9	TRBD2	NA	TRBJ2-7	TGTGCCAGCAGCTTTAGCGGGGCGTACGAGCAGTACTTC	CASSFSGAYEQYF
TRBV6-5	NA	NA	TRBJ2-7	TGTGCCAGCAGTCCTCCGGGACTGGGCTCGGGTGAGCAGTACTTC	CASSPPGLGSGEQYF
TRBV18	TRBD2	once	TRBJ2-7	TGTGCCAGCTCACCGGGGGGAGGGCCTTACGAGCAGTACTTC	CASSPGGGPYEQYF
TRBV28	TRBD1	NA	TRBJ2-5	TGTGCCAGCAAACAGGGGGCCTCCAGGACCCAGTACTTC	CASKQGASRTQYF